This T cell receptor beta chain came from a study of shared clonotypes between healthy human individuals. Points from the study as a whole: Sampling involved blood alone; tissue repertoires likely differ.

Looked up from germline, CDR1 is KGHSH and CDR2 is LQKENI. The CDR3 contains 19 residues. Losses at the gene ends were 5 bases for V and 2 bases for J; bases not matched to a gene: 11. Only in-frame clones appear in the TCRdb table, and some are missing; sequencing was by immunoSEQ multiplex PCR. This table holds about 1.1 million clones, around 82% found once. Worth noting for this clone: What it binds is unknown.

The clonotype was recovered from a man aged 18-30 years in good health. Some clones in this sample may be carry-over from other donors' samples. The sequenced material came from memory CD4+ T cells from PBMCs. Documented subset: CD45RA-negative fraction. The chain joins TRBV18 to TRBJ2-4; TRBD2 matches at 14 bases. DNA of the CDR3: TGTGCCAGCTCAGTGACCGGGACTAGCGGGAGAGGTTCCAAAAACATTCAGTACTTC. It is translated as CASSVTGTSGRGSKNIQYF.